The rows below give T cell receptor beta chains drawn from one sample of a study of cytomegalovirus exposure and HLA in healthy donors. Here immunoSEQ multiplex PCR was the method, and the copy in TCRdb shows in-frame clones only, minus some. The sample shows 150,000 to 200,000 clones, around 82% of them seen only once. Sequenced input: PBMCs. The source of these receptors is a man aged 30 to 45 in good health and CMV-seronegative. Both conserved end residues are part of each CDR3. Each record gives: V gene, CDR3 protein.

TRBV11-3 CASSPSVAGSGNEQFF
TRBV5-1 CASSLYDPRLETQYF
TRBV28 CAAGTSGVTDTQYF
TRBV6-6 CASSYTRAKAFF
TRBV7-2 CASSLDKQILNTEAFF
TRBV30 CAWSVRVLSSGGAKGNEQFF
TRBV7-8 CASSRQVNEQFF
TRBV7-6 CASSKGQGASGNTIYF
TRBV6-1 CASSVDQGARGYTF
TRBV6-4 CASSPSGGDGANVLTF
TRBV5-1 CASSAASGRTNTQYF
TRBV20-1 CSARSGNTIYF
TRBV20-1 CSASKDTQYF
TRBV5-1 CASSFTSGSSYNEQFF
TRBV7-2 CASSLGTGVNEQFF
TRBV9 CASSVAPPGQGAYEQYF
TRBV7-2 CASSFAATARGSSGNTIYF
TRBV6-4 CASSPRGMDTGELFF
TRBV5-4 CASSLAIKHNEQFF
TRBV7-9 CASSSGLRQDEKLFF
TRBV6-6 CASSPGLAGSDTQYF
TRBV4-1 CASSQHPGQANRYSPLHF
TRBV7-6 CASSLLSGGRVTDTQYF
TRBV5-1 CASSLDSGTDTQYF
TRBV5-1 CASSYSERLAGDYTGELFF
TRBV27 CASSPLRGQLYEQYF
TRBV5-4 CASSSDSYGYTF
TRBV5-1 CASSAAWSEKLFF